This T cell receptor (beta chain) was documented in a study of CXCR3-negative and CXCR3-positive naive CD8 T cells. The study's findings and limits: Relative to CXCR3-negative naive cells, CXCR3-positive naive cells had more hydrophobic TRB CDR3s. Surface CD5 looked about the same in the naive subsets, so the authors worked out TCR strength from TRB CDR3 properties.

The study made its TRB cDNA libraries by 5' RACE, adding UMI labels. Following a re-call of the 5' RACE reads, TCRdb has one entry per CDR3 protein and lacks DNA. The sample has fewer than 90,000 distinct CDR3 sequences. CDR1 is MDHEN and CDR2 is SYDVKM in the germline V gene. This CDR3 region has 18 residues. Comments on this clonotype: Its antigen remains unidentified.

The sequence was obtained from a human donor in good health. Some clones in this sample may be carry-over from other donors' samples. The chain employs TRBV28 and TRBJ2-1; TCRdb's assignment of TRBD2 cannot be checked, as there is no DNA. Specimen: naive CXCR3+ CD8+ T cells from blood. Indicated subset: CD45RO-CCR7+CD27+CD95- naive CD8+ T cells expressing CXCR3 (TNR3+). The CDR3 sequence is CASTPVGLAGGLINEQFF.